This T cell receptor beta chain originates from a study of cytomegalovirus exposure and HLA in healthy donors. On the study more broadly: In terms of ancestry, the Caucasian-associated cluster contained 81% of the 398 genotyped donors.

CDR3 length: 12 amino acids. Germline lookup yields CDR1 SGHVS and CDR2 FQNEAQ. Between the trimmed V and J ends, which lost 6 bases and 5 bases, there was a span of 9 bases. Findings of the study overall: With further analysis later on, most CMV-associated TCR beta chains appeared HLA-restricted. Reportedly, cytomegalovirus status was diagnosed with high sensitivity and specificity. Some V segments could not be told apart, so they were left out, TRBV6-2 and TRBV6-3 among them.

Both 60 Vbeta primers and 13 Jbeta primers went into the PCR. Sequencing used immunoSEQ multiplex PCR; TCRdb keeps in-frame clones, though not all of them. The sample shows more than 80,000 clones, around 81% of them seen only once. This clone was observed a few times. Its antigen remains unidentified. The rearrangement uses TRBV7-8 and TRBJ2-3, with a tentative D call TRBD1 (6 bases). The sample comprised PBMCs. The TCR sequence derives from a young man in good health and CMV-seropositive. The CDR3 sequence: CASRPTGDTQYF. The CDR3 nucleotides read TGTGCCAGCAGACCGACAGGAGATACGCAGTATTTT. The full variable domain, with the rest looked up from reference TRBV7-8 and TRBJ2-3, is GAGVSQSPRYKVAKRGQDVALRCDPISGHVSLFWYQQALGQGPEFLTYFQNEAQLDKSGLPSDRFFAERPEGSVSTLKIQRTQQEDSAVYLCASRPTGDTQYFGPGTRLTVL.